This passage covers 2 T cell receptor beta chains from one sample sequenced in a study of T cells in women clearing cervical HPV infection. Method: immunoSEQ multiplex PCR; TCRdb's copy keeps in-frame clones and lacks some. Here the sample table reports 40,000 or so clones. The sequencing input was blood buffy coat. The receptor set was obtained from a woman between 18 and 69 years old with a cervical HPV16 infection that either progressed to CIN3+ or cleared (not recorded which).

As for this clone: Coverage ceases 3 residues before the CDR3 finishes, and the germline J gene fills in the end. The J gene is TRBJ2-5, the V gene TRBV2; D perhaps matches TRBD1 (6 bases). V was trimmed by 6 bases and J by 2 bases, leaving 10 bases between them. CDR3 length equals 13 residues. Germline assignment: CDR1 SNHLY and CDR2 FYNNEI. Incomplete CDR3 DNA: TGTGCCAGCAGGGAGGACAGTCAAGAGACC. Translated, it gives CASREDSQET. The full CDR3 is CASREDSQETQYF.

Notes on this clone: The observed sequence ends 3 residues before the CDR3 terminus, with the missing tail filled in from the germline J gene. The chain employs TRBV7-2 and TRBJ1-6; TRBD1 might be the D (6 bases). Germline V gene sequence: CDR1 SGHTA, CDR2 FQGNSA. The CDR3 length is 14 residues. Deletions cut 3 bases from V and 10 bases from J, with 13 bases between. CDR3 bases read: TGTGCCAGCAGCTTTGGAGGGGGGGGCTCACCC. It specifies CASSFGGGGSP. The full CDR3 protein is CASSFGGGGSPLHF.